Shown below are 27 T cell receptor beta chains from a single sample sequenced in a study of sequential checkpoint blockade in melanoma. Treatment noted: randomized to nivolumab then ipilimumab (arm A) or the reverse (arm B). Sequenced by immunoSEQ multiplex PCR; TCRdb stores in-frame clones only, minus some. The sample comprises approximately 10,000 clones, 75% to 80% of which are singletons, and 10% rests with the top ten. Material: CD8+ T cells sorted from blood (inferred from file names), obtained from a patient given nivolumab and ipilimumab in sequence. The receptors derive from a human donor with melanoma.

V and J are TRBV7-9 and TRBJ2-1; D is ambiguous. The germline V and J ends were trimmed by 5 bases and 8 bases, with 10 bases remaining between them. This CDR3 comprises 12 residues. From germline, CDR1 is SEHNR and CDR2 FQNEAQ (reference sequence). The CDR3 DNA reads TGTGCCAGCAGCCTCTCCGTCCATGAGCAGTTCTTC. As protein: CASSLSVHEQFF.

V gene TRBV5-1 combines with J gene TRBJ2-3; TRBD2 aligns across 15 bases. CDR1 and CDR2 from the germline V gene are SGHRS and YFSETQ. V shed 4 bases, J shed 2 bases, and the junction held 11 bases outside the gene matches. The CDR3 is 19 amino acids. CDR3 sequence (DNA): TGCGCCAGCAGCCCCTTCGGACTAGCGGGAGGGATGGTCACAGATACGCAGTATTTT. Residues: CASSPFGLAGGMVTDTQYF.

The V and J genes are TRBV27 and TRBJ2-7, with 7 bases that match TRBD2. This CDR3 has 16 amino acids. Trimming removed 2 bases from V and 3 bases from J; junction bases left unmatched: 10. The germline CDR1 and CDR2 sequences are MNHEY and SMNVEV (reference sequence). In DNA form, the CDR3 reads TGTGCCAGCAGTTTAGGCGGGAGCGGCCCTTACTACGAGCAGTACTTC. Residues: CASSLGGSGPYYEQYF.

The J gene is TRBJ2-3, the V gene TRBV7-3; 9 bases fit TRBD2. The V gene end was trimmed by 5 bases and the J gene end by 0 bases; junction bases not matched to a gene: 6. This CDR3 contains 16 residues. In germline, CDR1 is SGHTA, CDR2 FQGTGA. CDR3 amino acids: CASSPPLAGSTDTQYF. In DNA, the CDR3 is TGTGCCAGCAGCCCCCCCCTAGCGGGGAGCACAGATACGCAGTATTTT.

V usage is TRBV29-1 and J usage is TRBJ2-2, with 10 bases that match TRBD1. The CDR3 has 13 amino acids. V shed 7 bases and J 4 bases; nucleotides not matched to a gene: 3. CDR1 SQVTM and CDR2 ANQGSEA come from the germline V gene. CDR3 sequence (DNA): TGCAGCGCGACAGGGGGCGGCACCGGGGAGCTGTTTTTT. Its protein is CSATGGGTGELFF.

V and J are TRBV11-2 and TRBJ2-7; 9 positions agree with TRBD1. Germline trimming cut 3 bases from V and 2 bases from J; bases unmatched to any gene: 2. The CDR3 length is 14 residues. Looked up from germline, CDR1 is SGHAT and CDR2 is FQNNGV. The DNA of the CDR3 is TGTGCCAGCAGCTTGGGGACAGGGCCCTACGAGCAGTACTTC. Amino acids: CASSLGTGPYEQYF.

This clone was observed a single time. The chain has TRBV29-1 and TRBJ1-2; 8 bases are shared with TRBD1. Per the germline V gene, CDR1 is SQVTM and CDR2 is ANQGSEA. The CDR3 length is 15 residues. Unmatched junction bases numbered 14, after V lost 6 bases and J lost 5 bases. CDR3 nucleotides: TGCAGCGTCGCAGGGGCTACCGGGACAGGATATGGCTACACCTTC. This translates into CSVAGATGTGYGYTF.

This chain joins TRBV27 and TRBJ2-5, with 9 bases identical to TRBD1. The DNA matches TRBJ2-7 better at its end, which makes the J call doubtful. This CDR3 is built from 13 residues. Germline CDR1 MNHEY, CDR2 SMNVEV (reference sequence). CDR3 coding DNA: TGTGCCAGCAGTTGGACAGGGGTTAACGAGCAGTACTTC. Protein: CASSWTGVNEQYF.

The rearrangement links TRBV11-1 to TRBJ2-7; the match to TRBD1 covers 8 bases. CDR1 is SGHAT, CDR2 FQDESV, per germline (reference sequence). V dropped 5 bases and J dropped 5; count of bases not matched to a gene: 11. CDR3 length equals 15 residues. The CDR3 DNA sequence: TGTGCCAGCAGCCTAACTCTCGAGGACAGGGACGAGCAGTACTTC. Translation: CASSLTLEDRDEQYF.

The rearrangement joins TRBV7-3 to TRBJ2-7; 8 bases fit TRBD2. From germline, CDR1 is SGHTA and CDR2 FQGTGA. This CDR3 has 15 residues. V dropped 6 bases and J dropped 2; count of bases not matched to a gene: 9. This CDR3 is CASSLIAGRTYEQYF. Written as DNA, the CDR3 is TGTGCCAGCAGTCTAATAGCGGGACGAACCTACGAGCAGTACTTC.

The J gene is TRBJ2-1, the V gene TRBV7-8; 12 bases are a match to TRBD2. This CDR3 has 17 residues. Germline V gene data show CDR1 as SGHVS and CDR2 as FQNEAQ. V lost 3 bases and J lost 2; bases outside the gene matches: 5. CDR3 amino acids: CASSLVGTSGPYNEQFF. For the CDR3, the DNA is TGTGCCAGCAGCTTGGTCGGGACTAGCGGGCCCTACAATGAGCAGTTCTTC.

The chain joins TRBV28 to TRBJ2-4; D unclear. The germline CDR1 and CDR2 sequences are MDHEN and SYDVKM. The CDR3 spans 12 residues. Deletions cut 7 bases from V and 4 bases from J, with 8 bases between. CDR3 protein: CASIGTKNIQYF. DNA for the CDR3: TGTGCCAGCATTGGCACGAAAAACATTCAGTACTTC.

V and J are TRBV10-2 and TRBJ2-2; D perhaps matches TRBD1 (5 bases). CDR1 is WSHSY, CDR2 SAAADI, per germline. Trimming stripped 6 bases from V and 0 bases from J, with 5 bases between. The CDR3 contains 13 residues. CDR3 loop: CASRDTNTGELFF. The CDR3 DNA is TGCGCCAGCAGGGACACGAACACCGGGGAGCTGTTTTTT.

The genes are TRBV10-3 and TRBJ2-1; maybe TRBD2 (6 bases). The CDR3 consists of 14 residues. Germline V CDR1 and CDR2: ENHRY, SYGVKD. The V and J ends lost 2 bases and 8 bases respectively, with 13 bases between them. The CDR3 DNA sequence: TGTGCCATCAGTGAGGTCTCAGGAGGGGATGAGCAGTTCTTC. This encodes CAISEVSGGDEQFF.

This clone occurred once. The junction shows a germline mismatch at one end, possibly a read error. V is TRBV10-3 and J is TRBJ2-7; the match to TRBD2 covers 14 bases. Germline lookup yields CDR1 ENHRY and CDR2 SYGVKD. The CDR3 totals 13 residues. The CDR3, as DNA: TGTGCCATCAGCCTGACTAGCGGGAGGGCCCCCACCTTC. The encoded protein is CAISLTSGRAPTF.

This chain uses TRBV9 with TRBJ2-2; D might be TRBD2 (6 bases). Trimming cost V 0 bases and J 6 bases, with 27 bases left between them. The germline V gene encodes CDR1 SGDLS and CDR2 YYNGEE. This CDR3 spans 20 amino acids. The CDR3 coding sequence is TGTGCCAGCAGCGTAGTCGAGGGGCGAGCGGGCCTCGCCGGGTCCGGGGAGCTGTTTTTT. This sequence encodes CASSVVEGRAGLAGSGELFF.

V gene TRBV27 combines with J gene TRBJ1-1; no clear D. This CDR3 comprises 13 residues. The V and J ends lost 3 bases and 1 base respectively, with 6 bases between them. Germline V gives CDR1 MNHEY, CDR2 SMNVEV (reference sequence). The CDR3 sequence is CASSLYTNTEAFF. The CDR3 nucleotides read TGTGCCAGCAGTTTGTACACGAACACTGAAGCTTTCTTT.

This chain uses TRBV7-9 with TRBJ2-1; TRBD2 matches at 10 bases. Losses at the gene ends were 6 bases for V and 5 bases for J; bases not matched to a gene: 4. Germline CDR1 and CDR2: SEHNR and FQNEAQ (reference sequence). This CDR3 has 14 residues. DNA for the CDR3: TGTGCCAGCAGGCTAGCGGGGGAGCACAATGAGCAGTTCTTC. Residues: CASRLAGEHNEQFF.

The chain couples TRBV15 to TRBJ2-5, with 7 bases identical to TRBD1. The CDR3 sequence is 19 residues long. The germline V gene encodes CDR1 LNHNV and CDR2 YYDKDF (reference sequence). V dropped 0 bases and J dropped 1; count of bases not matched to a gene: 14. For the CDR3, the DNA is TGTGCCACCAGCAGAGATAGGAAGGGACAGCGGCCTCTCCAAGAGACCCAGTACTTC. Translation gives CATSRDRKGQRPLQETQYF.

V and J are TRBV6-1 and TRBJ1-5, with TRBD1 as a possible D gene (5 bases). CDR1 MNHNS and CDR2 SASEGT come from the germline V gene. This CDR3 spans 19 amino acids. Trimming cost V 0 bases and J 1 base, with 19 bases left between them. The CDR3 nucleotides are TGTGCCAGCAGTGAAGCGGTCAGGGTGATGAGTTTGAGCAATCAGCCCCAGCATTTT. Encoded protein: CASSEAVRVMSLSNQPQHF.

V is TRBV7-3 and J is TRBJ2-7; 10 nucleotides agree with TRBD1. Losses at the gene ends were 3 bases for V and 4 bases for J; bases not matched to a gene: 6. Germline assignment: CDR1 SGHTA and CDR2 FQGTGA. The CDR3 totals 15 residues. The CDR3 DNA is TGTGCCAGCAGCTTCGGACAGGGGGGGCCGTACGAGCAGTACTTC. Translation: CASSFGQGGPYEQYF. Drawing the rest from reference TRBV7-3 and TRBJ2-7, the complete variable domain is GAGVSQTPSNKVTEKGKYVELRCDPISGHTALYWYRQSLGQGPEFLIYFQGTGAADDSGLPNDRFFAVRPEGSVSTLKIQRTERGDSAVYLCASSFGQGGPYEQYFGPGTRLTVT.

CDR3 in amino acids: CSVSGGDYEQYF. CDR3 nucleotides: TGCAGCGTGTCAGGGGGCGACTACGAGCAGTACTTC. The rearrangement uses TRBV29-1 and TRBJ2-7; 8 bases fit TRBD1. With V trimmed by 6 bases and J by 3 bases, 4 bases remained unmatched. The CDR3 extends over 12 amino acids. CDR1 SQVTM and CDR2 ANQGSEA come from the germline V gene.

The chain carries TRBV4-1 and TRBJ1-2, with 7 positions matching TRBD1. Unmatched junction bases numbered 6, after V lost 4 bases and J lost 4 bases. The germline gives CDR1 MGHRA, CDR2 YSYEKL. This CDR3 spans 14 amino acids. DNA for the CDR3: TGCGCCAGCAGCCCAAAAGACAGGGCCTATGGCTACACCTTC. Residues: CASSPKDRAYGYTF.

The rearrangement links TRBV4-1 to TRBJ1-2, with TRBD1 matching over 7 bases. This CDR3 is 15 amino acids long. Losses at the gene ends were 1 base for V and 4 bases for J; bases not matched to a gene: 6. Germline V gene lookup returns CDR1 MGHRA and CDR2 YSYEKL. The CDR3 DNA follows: TGCGCCAGCAGCCAAGGGACTGCAGGGGGCTATGGCTACACCTTC. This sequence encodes CASSQGTAGGYGYTF.

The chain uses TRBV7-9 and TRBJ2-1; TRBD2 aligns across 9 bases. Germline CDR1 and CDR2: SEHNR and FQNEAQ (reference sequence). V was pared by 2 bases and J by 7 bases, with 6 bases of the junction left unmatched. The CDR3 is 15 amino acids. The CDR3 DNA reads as TGTGCCAGCAGCTTATTAGCGGGACTAGCAAATGAGCAGTTCTTC. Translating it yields CASSLLAGLANEQFF.

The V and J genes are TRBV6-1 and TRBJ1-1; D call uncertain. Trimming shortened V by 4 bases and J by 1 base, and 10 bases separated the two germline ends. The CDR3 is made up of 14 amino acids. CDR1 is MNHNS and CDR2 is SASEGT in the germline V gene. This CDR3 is CASSATRANTEAFF. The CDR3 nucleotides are TGTGCCAGCAGTGCCACGCGGGCGAACACTGAAGCTTTCTTT.

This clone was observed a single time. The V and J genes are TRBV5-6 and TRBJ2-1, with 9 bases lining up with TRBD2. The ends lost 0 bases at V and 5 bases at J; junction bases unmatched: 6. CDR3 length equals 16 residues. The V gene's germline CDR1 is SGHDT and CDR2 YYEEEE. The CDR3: CASSLATSGRNNEQFF. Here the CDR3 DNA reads TGTGCCAGCAGCTTGGCGACTAGCGGCCGCAACAATGAGCAGTTCTTC. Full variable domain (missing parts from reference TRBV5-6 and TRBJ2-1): DAGVTQSPTHLIKTRGQQVTLRCSPKSGHDTVSWYQQALGQGPQFIFQYYEEEERQRGNFPDRFSGHQFPNYSSELNVNALLLGDSALYLCASSLATSGRNNEQFFGPGTRLTVL.